The sequence of this T cell receptor (beta chain) was determined in a study of CD8 T cells in Susac syndrome. CD8+ and CD4+ T cells from blood underwent TCR beta sequencing, which was carried out in a high-throughput format. TEMRA cells were FACS-enriched, unlike CD8+ and CD4+ T cells, which were negatively isolated. This CDR3 is 13 amino acids long. Germline V lookup: CDR1 MNHEY, CDR2 SVGEGT. Trimming removed 6 bases from V and 7 bases from J, with 15 bases in between. Reverse transcription of about 0.5 to 1 ug RNA used random hexamers. Across 54 Vbeta and 13 Jbeta, immunoSEQ multiplex PCR amplified TCR beta CDR3. MiXCR, applied by TCRdb to the immunoSEQ multiplex PCR reads, yields one record per CDR3 protein. Found here are about 200,000 distinct CDR3 sequences, roughly 96% of them singletons; the top ten hold under 0.095%.

Source material: CD4+ T cells from PBMCs. The origin of this receptor is a human donor with multiple sclerosis. V gene TRBV6-2 or TRBV6-3 combines with J gene TRBJ1-2; D unresolved. Here the CDR3 reads CASRPAVSSGYTF. The DNA for the CDR3 is TGTGCCAGCAGGCCCGCAGTGTCGAGTGGCTACACCTTC.